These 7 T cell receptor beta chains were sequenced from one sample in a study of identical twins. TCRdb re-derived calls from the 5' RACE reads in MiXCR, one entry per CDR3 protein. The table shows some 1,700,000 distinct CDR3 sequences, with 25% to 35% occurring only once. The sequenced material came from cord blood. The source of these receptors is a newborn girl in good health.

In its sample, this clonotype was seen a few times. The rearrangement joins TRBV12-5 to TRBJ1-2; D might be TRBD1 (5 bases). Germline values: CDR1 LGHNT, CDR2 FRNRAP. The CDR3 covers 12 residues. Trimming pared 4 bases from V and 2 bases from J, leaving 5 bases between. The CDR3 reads CASGWDNYGYTF. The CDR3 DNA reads TGTGCTAGTGGTTGGGACAACTATGGCTACACCTTC.

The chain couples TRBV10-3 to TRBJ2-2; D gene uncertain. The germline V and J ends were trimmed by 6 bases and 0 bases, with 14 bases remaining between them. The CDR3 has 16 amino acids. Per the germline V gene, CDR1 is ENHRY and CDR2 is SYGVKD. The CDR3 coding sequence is TGTGCCATCAGCCCACTGGGCCCCTCGAACACCGGGGAGCTGTTTTTT. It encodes CAISPLGPSNTGELFF.

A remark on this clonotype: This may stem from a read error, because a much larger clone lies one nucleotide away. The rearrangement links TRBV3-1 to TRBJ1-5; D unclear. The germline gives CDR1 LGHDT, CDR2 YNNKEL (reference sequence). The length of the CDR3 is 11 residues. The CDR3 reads CAGSHNQPQHF. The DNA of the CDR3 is TGTGCCGGCAGCCACAATCAGCCCCAGCATTTT. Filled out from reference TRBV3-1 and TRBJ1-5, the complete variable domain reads DTAVSQTPKYLVTQMGNDKSIKCEQNLGHDTMYWYKQDSKKFLKIMFSYNNKELIINETVPNRFSPKSPDKAHLNLHINSLELGDSAVYFCAGSHNQPQHFGDGTRLSIL.

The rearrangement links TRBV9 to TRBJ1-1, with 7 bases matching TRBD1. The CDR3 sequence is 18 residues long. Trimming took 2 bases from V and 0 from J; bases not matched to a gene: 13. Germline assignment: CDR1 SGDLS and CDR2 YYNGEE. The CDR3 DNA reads TGTGCCAGCAGCGTCTTCAGGACAGGCTATCTTCTGAACACTGAAGCTTTCTTT. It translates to CASSVFRTGYLLNTEAFF.

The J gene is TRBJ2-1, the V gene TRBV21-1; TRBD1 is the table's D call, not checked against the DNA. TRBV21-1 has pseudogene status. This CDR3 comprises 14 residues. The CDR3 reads CASSKDRGRNEQFF. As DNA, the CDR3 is TGTGCCAGCAGCAAGGACAGGGGGCGCAATGAGCAGTTCTTC.

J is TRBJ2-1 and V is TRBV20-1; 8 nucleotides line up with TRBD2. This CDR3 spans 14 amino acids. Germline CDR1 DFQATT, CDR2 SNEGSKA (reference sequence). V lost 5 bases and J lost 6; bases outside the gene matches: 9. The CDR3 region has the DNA TGCAGTGCTCCAATAGCGGGAAGTTTCAATGAGCAGTTCTTC. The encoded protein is CSAPIAGSFNEQFF.

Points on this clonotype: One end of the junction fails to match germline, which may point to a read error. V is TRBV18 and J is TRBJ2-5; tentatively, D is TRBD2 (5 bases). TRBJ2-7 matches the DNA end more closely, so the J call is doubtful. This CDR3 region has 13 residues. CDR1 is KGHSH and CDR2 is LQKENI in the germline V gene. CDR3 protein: CAGSPPGKAEQYF. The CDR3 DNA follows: TGTGCCGGCTCACCACCGGGGAAGGCCGAGCAGTACTTC.